The entry below gives a single T cell receptor (beta chain) sequence along with its context. Authors' processing steps: Cell counts per sample came from amplifying reference gene primers. Assay: immunoSEQ multiplex PCR; the TCRdb copy retains only in-frame clones and omits some. The V and J calls and the clone size are those of that table, but D and trimming were determined from the DNA. This sample has 150,000 to 200,000 clones, with roughly 83% found just once. This record belongs to a study of blood T cell repertoires in COVID-19. Study summary: In each case, the material was cDNA or gDNA derived from T cells, B-cell-depleted T cells, or PBMCs.

Germline-derived CDR1 and CDR2 are MNHEY and SVGAGI. This CDR3 region has 16 residues. V lost 1 base and J lost 4; bases outside the gene matches: 7. The chain combines TRBV6-5 with TRBJ1-1; TRBD1 matches at 9 bases. Input material: peripheral blood. The source of this sequence is a woman of 80 years or more with active or convalescent COVID-19. The chain's CDR3 is CASSYLPGQGSTEAFF. For the CDR3, the DNA is TGTGCCAGCAGTTACTTACCGGGACAGGGTAGCACTGAAGCTTTCTTT.